The T cell receptor beta chain described here comes from a study of T cells of healthy individuals. Germline assignment: CDR1 SGHAT and CDR2 FQNNGV. V gave up 1 base and J gave up 11 bases, with 15 bases separating them. The CDR3 sequence is 14 residues long. Via MiXCR, TCRdb re-called the 5' RACE reads, giving one row per CDR3 protein. The table records 65,000 to 95,000 distinct CDR3 sequences, approximately 4.8% of them present only once. On this clonotype itself: A much bigger clone sits one base away, suggesting this may be a read error.

V usage is TRBV11-2 and J usage is TRBJ1-5; D remains unclear. The TCR was taken from a female donor in good health. The CDR3 bases are TGTGCCAGCAGCTTAGGACATGCGGGCCAGTCCCAGCATTTT. Translation: CASSLGHAGQSQHF.